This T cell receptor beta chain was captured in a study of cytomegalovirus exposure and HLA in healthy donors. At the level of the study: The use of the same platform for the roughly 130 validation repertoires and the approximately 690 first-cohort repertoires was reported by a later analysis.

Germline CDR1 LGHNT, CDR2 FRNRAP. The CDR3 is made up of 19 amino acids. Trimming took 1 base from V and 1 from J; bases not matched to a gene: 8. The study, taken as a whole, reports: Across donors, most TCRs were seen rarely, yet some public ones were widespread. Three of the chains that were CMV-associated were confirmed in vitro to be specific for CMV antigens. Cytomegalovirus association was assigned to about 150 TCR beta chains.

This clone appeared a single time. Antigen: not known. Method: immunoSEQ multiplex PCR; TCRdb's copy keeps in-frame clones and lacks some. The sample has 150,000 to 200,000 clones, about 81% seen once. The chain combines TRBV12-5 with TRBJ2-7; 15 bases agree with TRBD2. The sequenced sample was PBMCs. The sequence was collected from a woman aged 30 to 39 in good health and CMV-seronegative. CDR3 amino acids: CASGLDRTSGRVGSYEQYF. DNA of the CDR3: TGTGCTAGTGGTTTGGATAGGACTAGCGGGAGGGTAGGGTCCTACGAGCAGTACTTC.